These 18 T cell receptor beta chains were all obtained from the same sample, sequenced in a study of radiation and T cells in renal cell carcinoma. Time point specified: baseline pretreatment blood. The treatment denotes: 15 Gy SBRT to primary tumor, nephrectomy 4 weeks later. Assay: immunoSEQ multiplex PCR; the TCRdb copy retains only in-frame clones and omits some. This repertoire shows just over 95,000 clones, about 88% found once; its top ten account for roughly 8%. The material was blood, obtained from a patient whose treatment included radiotherapy and nephrectomy. Source of these receptors: a middle-aged man with renal cell carcinoma.

In nucleotides, the CDR3 is TGTGCCTGGAGTGACTGGAAAGAGACCCAGTACTTC. Amino acids: CAWSDWKETQYF. The chain uses TRBV30 and TRBJ2-5; D is ambiguous. Trimming took off 1 base at V and 3 bases at J, with 6 bases between the two ends. Germline CDR1 is GTSNPN and CDR2 is SVGIG (reference sequence). The CDR3 is 12 amino acids.

The chain links TRBV7-2 to TRBJ1-2; no reliable D call. The germline V and J ends were trimmed by 3 bases and 4 bases, with 9 bases remaining between them. CDR1 and CDR2 from the germline V gene are SGHTA and FQGNSA. CDR3 size: 13 residues. The CDR3 loop reads CASSFSGPYGYTF. The CDR3 DNA sequence: TGTGCCAGCAGCTTCTCCGGCCCCTATGGCTACACCTTC.

The rearrangement uses TRBV27 and TRBJ2-1; perhaps TRBD2 as D (6 bases). The ends were cut back, 1 base at V and 2 bases at J, with 15 bases in the middle. Germline loops: CDR1 MNHEY, CDR2 SMNVEV (reference sequence). CDR3 length: 17 amino acids. The DNA of the CDR3 is TGTGCCAGCAGTTTATGGGGGGTGGGGAAAGCCTACAATGAGCAGTTCTTC. It translates to CASSLWGVGKAYNEQFF.

The chain couples TRBV23-1 to TRBJ1-1; D remains ambiguous. TRBV23-1 has ORF status, its function being uncertain. This CDR3 has 12 residues. With 2 bases removed from V and 10 bases from J, the gap between germline ends came to 11 bases. The CDR3 sequence is CASSQQGKRAFF. DNA of the CDR3: TGCGCCAGCAGTCAACAAGGGAAGCGAGCTTTCTTT.

The genes are TRBV6-5 and TRBJ2-3; TRBD1 or TRBD2 may be the D gene (5 bases each). CDR1 and CDR2 from the germline V gene are MNHEY and SVGAGI. V shed 0 bases and J shed 0 bases, with 7 bases lying between them. The CDR3 runs to 15 residues. The CDR3 nucleotides read TGTGCCAGCAGTTACTCAGAGGGGAGCACAGATACGCAGTATTTT. Encoded protein: CASSYSEGSTDTQYF.

The rearrangement joins TRBV7-9 to TRBJ2-5, with TRBD2 matching 15 bases. The junction had 8 bases not matched to a gene; V was cut back by 4 bases and J by 2 bases. This CDR3 is 18 amino acids long. Germline V lookup: CDR1 SEHNR, CDR2 FQNEAQ (reference sequence). The CDR3 bases are TGTGCCAGCAGCTCTTCATGGACTAGCGGGGGGGTACAAGAGACCCAGTACTTC. Residues: CASSSSWTSGGVQETQYF.

This clone was seen more than once but under ten times. The rearrangement uses TRBV9 and TRBJ2-1; TRBD2 agrees at 8 bases. The CDR3 extends over 13 amino acids. CDR1 is SGDLS, CDR2 YYNGEE, per germline. Trimming at V came to 5 bases and at J to 7 bases, leaving 5 bases not matched to a gene. CDR3 nucleotide sequence: TGTGCCAGCAGAGGGACTAGTTTGAATGAGCAGTTCTTC. Translating it yields CASRGTSLNEQFF.

The chain joins TRBV27 to TRBJ2-7; TRBD2 is a possible D gene (5 bases). V lost 5 bases to trimming and J lost 3 bases, with 26 bases between them. CDR1 and CDR2 (germline): MNHEY, SMNVEV (reference sequence). The CDR3 length is 18 residues. The DNA of the CDR3 is TGTGCCAGCAGTAAAAGTAGGACTTGGGGAGCCTTTTACTACGAGCAGTACTTC. Protein: CASSKSRTWGAFYYEQYF.

The CDR3 region has the DNA TGCGCCAGCAGCTCCCTCGTAGCGGGAGAGTTGACCTACAATGAGCAGTTCTTC. This encodes CASSSLVAGELTYNEQFF. The J gene is TRBJ2-1, the V gene TRBV4-1, with 9 bases identical to TRBD2. Germline trimming cut 5 bases from V and 2 bases from J; bases unmatched to any gene: 13. This CDR3 comprises 18 residues. The germline gives CDR1 MGHRA, CDR2 YSYEKL.

The chain has TRBV7-8 and TRBJ2-5; no definite D call. V was pared by 2 bases and J by 4 bases, with 11 bases between. Germline-derived CDR1 and CDR2 are SGHVS and FQNEAQ. The length of the CDR3 is 14 residues. CDR3 region: CASSLNGLGETQYF. The CDR3 DNA sequence: TGTGCCAGCAGCTTAAACGGTCTGGGAGAGACCCAGTACTTC. The full variable domain, completed using reference TRBV7-8 and TRBJ2-5, is GAGVSQSPRYKVAKRGQDVALRCDPISGHVSLFWYQQALGQGPEFLTYFQNEAQLDKSGLPSDRFFAERPEGSVSTLKIQRTQQEDSAVYLCASSLNGLGETQYFGPGTRLLVL.

There are a few counts of this clone. V is TRBV4-3 and J is TRBJ1-1; D may be TRBD1 (5 bases). There are 15 residues in the CDR3. Germline V gives CDR1 LGHNA, CDR2 YSLEER. V was clipped by 1 base and J by 5 bases, with 14 bases between them. CDR3 DNA: TGCGCCAGCAGCCAAGTAGCAGGGCGAGGTACTGAAGCTTTCTTT. Translation gives CASSQVAGRGTEAFF.

The chain joins TRBV7-2 to TRBJ2-3; a weak D match, TRBD1 (6 bases). There are 15 residues in the CDR3. Trimming cost V 1 base and J 5 bases, with 13 bases left between them. The V gene's germline CDR1 is SGHTA and CDR2 FQGNSA. CDR3 nucleotides: TGTGCCAGCAGCTTAGTTCAGGGGCGGGTAGATACGCAGTATTTT. Amino acid sequence: CASSLVQGRVDTQYF.

V usage is TRBV6-5 and J usage is TRBJ2-5; possibly TRBD1 for D (5 bases). Trimming removed 2 bases at V and 1 base at J, with 11 bases between. This CDR3 has 15 residues. The germline gives CDR1 MNHEY, CDR2 SVGAGI. The CDR3 protein is CASSYDRQLQETQYF. The CDR3 DNA is TGTGCCAGCAGTTACGACAGACAACTCCAAGAGACCCAGTACTTC.

The genes are TRBV6-5 and TRBJ2-7, with D perhaps matching TRBD2 (5 bases). V lost 5 bases and J 2 bases, leaving 10 bases between the germline ends. Germline CDR1 MNHEY, CDR2 SVGAGI. The CDR3 contains 13 residues. The CDR3 reads CASSNPGTYEQYF. CDR3 bases: TGTGCCAGCAGTAACCCCGGGACCTACGAGCAGTACTTC.

The rearrangement uses TRBV7-8 and TRBJ2-6, with TRBD1 matching 8 bases. Germline trimming cut 2 bases from V and 4 bases from J; bases unmatched to any gene: 10. This CDR3 region has 18 residues. Germline lookup yields CDR1 SGHVS and CDR2 FQNEAQ. CDR3 protein: CASSLHSTGAAGANVLTF. For the CDR3, the DNA is TGTGCCAGCAGCTTACATTCGACAGGGGCGGCGGGGGCCAACGTCCTGACTTTC.

The chain employs TRBV29-1 and TRBJ2-1, with D possibly matching TRBD1 (6 bases). Deletions cut 4 bases from V and 3 bases from J, with 13 bases between. CDR3 size: 14 residues. Germline CDR1 SQVTM, CDR2 ANQGSEA. CDR3 DNA sequence: TGCAGCGTTGCTACAGGGTTTGTCTACAATGAGCAGTTCTTC. This encodes CSVATGFVYNEQFF.

The rearrangement uses TRBV6-5 and TRBJ2-4, with 8 bases identical to TRBD1. V dropped 4 bases and J dropped 8; count of bases not matched to a gene: 7. The CDR3 extends over 14 amino acids. The germline CDR1 and CDR2 sequences are MNHEY and SVGAGI. The CDR3 loop is CASSLTGAEDIQYF. The CDR3 DNA reads as TGTGCCAGCAGTTTGACAGGGGCGGAGGACATTCAGTACTTC.

The rearrangement links TRBV7-9 to TRBJ1-1; D gene unclear. The CDR3 has 14 amino acids. Trimming took 2 bases from V and 0 from J, leaving 7 bases between them. Looked up from germline, CDR1 is SEHNR and CDR2 is FQNEAQ (reference sequence). The chain's CDR3 is CASSLRQVNTEAFF. CDR3 sequence (DNA): TGTGCCAGCAGCTTAAGGCAGGTGAACACTGAAGCTTTCTTT.